The 29 T cell receptor beta chains below all came from one sample that was sequenced in a study of T cells in Graves' hyperthyroidism and ophthalmopathy. Authors of the study amplified TCR beta CDR3 regions from RNA transcripts. During a first-round RT-PCR of the TCR CDR3, the HTBI primer set was used. TCRdb independently ran MiXCR on the multiplex PCR reads; one entry per CDR3 protein. The table has 490,000 or so distinct CDR3 sequences, around 15% seen once. The specimen sequenced was blood. The receptor source for this set is a woman aged 25 to 39 with Graves' ophthalmopathy.

The gene calls are TRBV7-2 and TRBJ2-5; TRBD1 matches 9 bases. The CDR3 has 15 residues. Germline values: CDR1 SGHTA, CDR2 FQGNSA. Losses at the gene ends were 6 bases for V and 5 bases for J; bases not matched to a gene: 10. The CDR3 region has the DNA TGTGCCAGCAGTACCAGACAGGGGGTACTTGAGACCCAGTACTTC. This translates into CASSTRQGVLETQYF. Looking up the rest from reference TRBV7-2 and TRBJ2-5 gives the full variable domain: GAGVSQSPSNKVTEKGKDVELRCDPISGHTALYWYRQSLGQGLEFLIYFQGNSAPDKSGLPSDRFSAERTGGSVSTLTIQRTQQEDSAVYLCASSTRQGVLETQYFGPGTRLLVL.

This clonotype was detected many times. The rearrangement uses TRBV7-8 and TRBJ2-1; D perhaps matches TRBD2 (6 bases). The germline V and J ends were trimmed by 0 bases and 3 bases, with 15 bases remaining between them. Germline V gene sequence: CDR1 SGHVS, CDR2 FQNEAQ. The CDR3 consists of 17 residues. For the CDR3, the DNA is TGTGCCAGCAGCTTAGCACGGGGGTTTAATAGCTACAATGAGCAGTTCTTC. Encoded protein: CASSLARGFNSYNEQFF.

The V call is TRBV7-9, the J call TRBJ1-3; no clear D. The CDR3 contains 12 residues. Germline CDR1 and CDR2: SEHNR and FQNEAQ (reference sequence). Deletions cut 5 bases from V and 6 bases from J, with 8 bases between. CDR3 amino acids: CASSRSENTIYF. CDR3 nucleotide sequence: TGTGCCAGCAGCCGTTCGGAAAACACCATATATTTT.

This clonotype was seen a few times. CDR3 amino acids: CSAEAGGNEQFF. Here the CDR3 DNA reads TGCAGTGCTGAGGCCGGGGGCAATGAGCAGTTCTTC. This rearrangement joins TRBV20-1 to TRBJ2-1; the D gene is possibly TRBD2 (6 bases). The V end lost 5 bases, the J end lost 6 bases, and 11 bases lay between the germline ends. Germline lookup yields CDR1 DFQATT and CDR2 SNEGSKA (reference sequence). The CDR3 is 12 amino acids.

This clonotype was seen ten or more times. The genes are TRBV20-1 and TRBJ1-1; D is ambiguous. Germline lookup yields CDR1 DFQATT and CDR2 SNEGSKA (reference sequence). V lost 0 bases, J lost 4 bases, and 9 bases lay in between. The CDR3 has 13 amino acids. CDR3 sequence: CSARDVHVTEAFF. CDR3 nucleotide sequence: TGCAGTGCTAGAGATGTTCATGTCACTGAAGCTTTCTTT.

The table lists this clonotype with a few counts. This chain links TRBV6-1 with TRBJ2-5, with TRBD2 matching over 14 bases. The ends lost 5 bases at V and 5 bases at J; junction bases unmatched: 7. The CDR3 consists of 16 residues. CDR1 and CDR2 from the germline V gene are MNHNS and SASEGT. For the CDR3, the DNA is TGTGCCAGCAGTTCCGCGGGACTAGCGGGAGTGGAGACCCAGTACTTC. The encoded protein is CASSSAGLAGVETQYF.

This clonotype was recorded at least ten times. The chain is built from TRBV2 and TRBJ1-1, with D perhaps matching TRBD1 (5 bases). The V end lost 7 bases, the J end lost 5 bases, and 17 bases lay between the germline ends. The CDR3 totals 14 residues. The V gene's germline CDR1 is SNHLY and CDR2 FYNNEI. The CDR3, as DNA: TGTGCCAGCAATGGGGGTGGCAGGGCGACTGAAGCTTTCTTT. Its translation is CASNGGGRATEAFF.

This clonotype occurred many times. The rearrangement uses TRBV20-1 and TRBJ1-5; D is unresolved. The germline V gene encodes CDR1 DFQATT and CDR2 SNEGSKA (reference sequence). The CDR3 has 13 amino acids. The V and J ends lost 3 bases and 3 bases respectively, with 9 bases between them. CDR3 region: CSASGNNNQPQHF. As DNA, the CDR3 is TGCAGTGCTAGTGGTAACAACAATCAGCCCCAGCATTTT.

On this clonotype itself: Possible read error: a much larger clone is one base away. This sequence joins TRBV28 and TRBJ2-3; 15 nucleotides match TRBD2. Trimming removed 5 bases from V and 5 bases from J; junction bases left unmatched: 8. The germline V gene encodes CDR1 MDHEN and CDR2 SYDVKM. This CDR3 region has 17 residues. The CDR3 nucleotides read TGTGCCAGCAGTACCAGGACTAGCGGGAGGGCCTTAGATACGCAGTATTTT. It is translated as CASSTRTSGRALDTQYF.

This clonotype was recorded at least ten times. The chain combines TRBV20-1 with TRBJ2-7, with D possibly matching TRBD1 (6 bases). Per germline, CDR1 DFQATT and CDR2 SNEGSKA (reference sequence). The germline V and J ends were trimmed by 6 bases and 3 bases, with 18 bases remaining between them. The CDR3 length is 14 residues. CDR3 DNA sequence: TGCAGTGCGTTACAGGGTGTGGGTTACTACGAGCAGTACTTC. Amino acids: CSALQGVGYYEQYF.

Remarks on this clonotype: This may arise from a read error, as a much more abundant clone is one base away. The rearrangement links TRBV28 to TRBJ1-6; 8 nucleotides agree with TRBD1. This CDR3 has 15 amino acids. CDR1 MDHEN and CDR2 SYDVKM come from the germline V gene. CDR3 sequence: CAISQMTGEGSPLHF. The CDR3 coding sequence is TGTGCCATCAGTCAGATGACAGGGGAAGGGTCCCCCCTCCACTTT.

This clonotype occurred many times. The gene calls are TRBV28 and TRBJ2-5, with a tentative D call TRBD2 (6 bases). Trimming removed 4 bases at V and 4 bases at J, with 16 bases between. The CDR3 spans 15 residues. CDR1 is MDHEN and CDR2 is SYDVKM in the germline V gene. The CDR3 DNA reads as TGTGCCAGCAGTTCGTCGGGAGCTGGGAGAGAGACCCAGTACTTC. It translates to CASSSSGAGRETQYF.

This clonotype occurred a few times. The chain is built from TRBV7-9 and TRBJ2-7; no firm D call. Germline-derived CDR1 and CDR2 are SEHNR and FQNEAQ (reference sequence). The V and J ends lost 5 bases and 0 bases respectively, with 17 bases between them. CDR3 size: 16 residues. The CDR3 sequence: CASSPIVGRSSYEQYF. The CDR3 region has the DNA TGTGCCAGCAGCCCCATTGTGGGAAGGAGCTCCTACGAGCAGTACTTC.

This clonotype was seen once. This chain links TRBV20-1 with TRBJ1-6; 8 bases agree with TRBD1. The germline V gene has CDR1 DFQATT and CDR2 SNEGSKA (reference sequence). This CDR3 comprises 16 residues. The junction had 15 bases not matched to a gene; V was cut back by 3 bases and J by 11 bases. The CDR3 DNA reads as TGCAGTGCTAGTCTTCAGGGGGCTTTGCGCTTAACACCCCTCCACTTT. It is translated as CSASLQGALRLTPLHF.

This clonotype was counted between two and nine times. The gene calls are TRBV19 and TRBJ2-2, with D possibly matching TRBD2 (7 bases). V lost 10 bases to trimming and J lost 4 bases, with 16 bases between them. This CDR3 has 14 residues. Germline CDR1 and CDR2: LNHDA and SQIVND (reference sequence). The CDR3 loop reads CATGASGTTGELFF. The CDR3 region has the DNA TGTGCCACAGGGGCTAGCGGTACCACCGGGGAGCTGTTTTTT. The whole variable domain, filled in from reference TRBV19 and TRBJ2-2, reads DGGITQSPKYLFRKEGQNVTLSCEQNLNHDAMYWYRQDPGQGLRLIYYSQIVNDFQKGDIAEGYSVSREKKESFPLTVTSAQKNPTAFYLCATGASGTTGELFFGEGSRLTVL.

This clonotype has only a few counts. This rearrangement joins TRBV28 to TRBJ1-2; no firm D call. This CDR3 spans 13 amino acids. Germline V gene data show CDR1 as MDHEN and CDR2 as SYDVKM. V lost 5 bases to trimming and J lost 5 bases, with 12 bases between them. The CDR3 sequence is CASSPPDFYGYTF. The CDR3 region has the DNA TGTGCCAGCAGTCCGCCGGACTTTTATGGCTACACCTTC.

The chain recombines TRBV19 with TRBJ2-3; 10 nucleotides align to TRBD2. J lost 2 bases, V lost 7 bases, and 6 bases had no gene match. The CDR3 length is 15 residues. Looked up from germline, CDR1 is LNHDA and CDR2 is SQIVND (reference sequence). CDR3 loop: CASTPSGGPTDTQYF. The CDR3 DNA reads TGTGCCAGTACCCCTAGCGGGGGACCCACAGATACGCAGTATTTT.

In the case of this clonotype: One end of the junction varies from germline; a read error may be responsible. The chain links TRBV12-3 or TRBV12-4 to TRBJ2-3, with unresolved D. The CDR3 extends over 13 amino acids. For the CDR3, the DNA is TGTGCCAGCATCCGGGTTGGCACAGATACGCGGTATTTT. Protein sequence: CASIRVGTDTRYF.

The chain has TRBV7-2 and TRBJ2-3; TRBD2 aligns across 8 bases. The CDR3 has 16 residues. Losses at the gene ends were 1 base for V and 2 bases for J; bases not matched to a gene: 5. Germline-derived CDR1 and CDR2 are SGHTA and FQGNSA. DNA for the CDR3: TGTGCCAGCAGCTTAGTTAAGCGGGAGAACACAGATACGCAGTATTTT. It codes for CASSLVKRENTDTQYF.

This chain links TRBV6-1 with TRBJ1-1; TRBD1 matches at 7 bases. Unmatched junction bases numbered 10, after V lost 6 bases and J lost 3 bases. Germline-derived CDR1 and CDR2 are MNHNS and SASEGT. The CDR3 has 15 residues. As DNA, the CDR3 is TGTGCCAGCAGCCCCCGGACAGGAAAGTACACTGAAGCTTTCTTT. This translates into CASSPRTGKYTEAFF.

This clonotype was recorded a few times. The V and J genes are TRBV6-2 or TRBV6-3 and TRBJ2-3, with D uncertain. The V end was cut by 6 bases, the J end by 0 bases, with 10 bases between. CDR1 MNHEY and CDR2 SVGEGT come from the germline V gene. This CDR3 region has 14 residues. Written as DNA, the CDR3 is TGTGCCAGCAGGCTCGGACCTAGCACAGATACGCAGTATTTT. It codes for CASRLGPSTDTQYF.

This clonotype was seen a few times. The V gene is TRBV6-1, the J gene TRBJ1-6, with D unresolved. Trimming took 5 bases from V and 9 from J, leaving 14 bases between them. In germline, CDR1 is MNHNS, CDR2 SASEGT. There are 14 residues in the CDR3. CDR3 residues: CASSPQLSGSPLHF. The CDR3 DNA reads as TGTGCCAGCAGTCCCCAGCTATCTGGTTCACCCCTCCACTTT.

The chain is built from TRBV4-3 and TRBJ1-4, with D perhaps TRBD1 (6 bases). The V end was cut by 1 base, the J end by 3 bases, with 12 bases between. Per germline, CDR1 LGHNA and CDR2 YSLEER. This CDR3 has 16 residues. The CDR3 loop is CASSQGGTLPNEKLFF. In nucleotides, the CDR3 is TGCGCCAGCAGCCAAGGAGGGACATTGCCTAATGAAAAACTGTTTTTT.

This clonotype came up many times. The V gene is TRBV7-3, the J gene TRBJ1-2; 10 bases line up with TRBD1. Germline V CDR1 and CDR2: SGHTA, FQGTGA. The CDR3 contains 15 residues. V trimming: 4 bases; J trimming: 4 bases; junction bases outside the gene matches: 6. The CDR3 protein is CASSSVTGGFYGYTF. The CDR3 region has the DNA TGTGCCAGCAGCTCCGTGACAGGGGGCTTCTATGGCTACACCTTC. The variable domain in full, completed from reference TRBV7-3 and TRBJ1-2, reads GAGVSQTPSNKVTEKGKYVELRCDPISGHTALYWYRQSLGQGPEFLIYFQGTGAADDSGLPNDRFFAVRPEGSVSTLKIQRTERGDSAVYLCASSSVTGGFYGYTFGSGTRLTVV.

The sample holds many counts of this clonotype. The V call is TRBV18, the J call TRBJ2-1; the D gene is possibly TRBD1 (5 bases). The CDR3 spans 13 residues. The germline V gene encodes CDR1 KGHSH and CDR2 LQKENI. V dropped 3 bases and J dropped 7 bases, with 10 bases sitting between them. CDR3 DNA sequence: TGTGCCAGCTCACCGGAGACAGATAATGAGCAGTTCTTC. It encodes CASSPETDNEQFF.

This clonotype was picked up many times. This chain uses TRBV20-1 with TRBJ2-1; 13 bases fit TRBD2. The junction had 7 bases not matched to a gene; V was cut back by 5 bases and J by 0 bases. The CDR3 runs 17 residues. Germline V gives CDR1 DFQATT, CDR2 SNEGSKA (reference sequence). The CDR3 is CSAVPGLAGSSYNEQFF. For the CDR3, the DNA is TGCAGTGCTGTTCCGGGACTAGCGGGAAGCTCCTACAATGAGCAGTTCTTC.

The rearrangement joins TRBV29-1 to TRBJ2-5, with 7 bases that match TRBD1. Germline CDR1 and CDR2: SQVTM and ANQGSEA. V shed 7 bases and J 5 bases; nucleotides not matched to a gene: 19. There are 16 residues in the CDR3. Here the CDR3 DNA reads TGCAGCGGGTCTGAAAGGACAGGAGTGGGTCGGGAGACCCAGTACTTC. Its protein product is CSGSERTGVGRETQYF.

This clonotype came up many times. The V and J genes are TRBV2 and TRBJ1-1; 8 bases agree with TRBD1. V dropped 6 bases and J dropped 11; count of bases not matched to a gene: 11. Germline V gives CDR1 SNHLY, CDR2 FYNNEI. This CDR3 region has 13 residues. The CDR3 nucleotides read TGTGCCAGCAGGGGACAGGCGGCGTTGGGGGCTTTCTTT. Translated: CASRGQAALGAFF.

This clonotype was counted at least ten times. V usage is TRBV5-5 and J usage is TRBJ1-3; D is ambiguous. Trimming took off 0 bases at V and 2 bases at J, with 12 bases between the two ends. CDR1 and CDR2 from the germline V gene are SGHKS and YYEKEE (reference sequence). The CDR3 extends over 16 amino acids. CDR3 in amino acids: CASSLVARQTGNTIYF. The CDR3 nucleotides are TGTGCCAGCAGCTTGGTAGCCAGGCAGACTGGAAACACCATATATTTT.